What follows are 26 T cell receptor beta chains derived from one specimen sequenced in a study of cytomegalovirus exposure and HLA in healthy donors. Vbeta (60) and Jbeta (13) primers were used in the PCR. The protocol was immunoSEQ multiplex PCR, while the TCRdb copy is restricted to in-frame clones and leaves out a portion. The data contain more than 95,000 clones, 75% to 90% of them seen just once; the ten biggest clones take up around 8.9%. The source material was PBMCs. Receptors originate from a young man in good health and CMV-seropositive.

This clone has only a few counts. The V call is TRBV10-2, the J call TRBJ2-5; 9 nucleotides match TRBD1. Trimming removed 2 bases from V and 5 bases from J; junction bases left unmatched: 6. Germline CDR1 WSHSY, CDR2 SAAADI. This CDR3 is built from 15 residues. CDR3 residues: CASSETGGAGETQYF. The CDR3 DNA follows: TGCGCCAGCAGTGAGACAGGGGGCGCGGGGGAGACCCAGTACTTC.

The rearrangement joins TRBV28 to TRBJ2-5, with 7 positions matching TRBD1. With 3 bases clipped from V and 5 bases from J, the junction kept 12 bases outside the gene matches. Looked up from germline, CDR1 is MDHEN and CDR2 is SYDVKM. The CDR3 covers 16 residues. The CDR3 coding sequence is TGTGCCAGCAGTTTCCCCACCACAGGGGTGCAGGAGACCCAGTACTTC. It yields the protein CASSFPTTGVQETQYF.

The chain joins TRBV4-1 to TRBJ2-5, with unresolved D. Judging by the DNA end, TRBJ2-7 fits better; the J call may be wrong. Germline V gene sequence: CDR1 MGHRA, CDR2 YSYEKL. This CDR3 has 15 residues. The CDR3 region has the DNA TGCGCCAGCAGCCAACCGGAACAGTATTCCTACGAGCAGTACTTC. This codes for CASSQPEQYSYEQYF.

V is TRBV6-5 and J is TRBJ2-3, with 7 bases aligning to TRBD1. The CDR3 totals 15 residues. Trimming at V came to 6 bases and at J to 2 bases, leaving 8 bases not matched to a gene. CDR1 is MNHEY and CDR2 is SVGAGI in the germline V gene. The DNA of the CDR3 is TGTGCCAGCAGCCCCGACAGGGCCTACACAGATACGCAGTATTTT. Its protein product is CASSPDRAYTDTQYF.

The chain recombines TRBV6-6 with TRBJ1-2; 7 bases are a match to TRBD1. From germline, CDR1 is MNHNY and CDR2 SVGAGI (reference sequence). This CDR3 has 14 amino acids. V trimming: 5 bases; J trimming: 4 bases; junction bases outside the gene matches: 7. CDR3 residues: CASSTRQGLYGYTF. CDR3 coding DNA: TGTGCCAGCAGTACAAGACAGGGACTCTATGGCTACACCTTC.

This rearrangement joins TRBV15 to TRBJ1-4; the D is unclear. This CDR3 has 16 amino acids. V was trimmed by 6 bases and J by 7 bases, leaving 21 bases between them. CDR1 and CDR2 (germline): LNHNV, YYDKDF (reference sequence). The CDR3: CATRALNAKSFEKLFF. CDR3 nucleotides: TGTGCCACCAGGGCCCTTAATGCCAAGTCATTTGAAAAACTGTTTTTT. The entire variable domain, with the rest obtained from reference TRBV15 and TRBJ1-4, is as follows: DAMVIQNPRYQVTQFGKPVTLSCSQTLNHNVMYWYQQKSSQAPKLLFHYYDKDFNNEADTPDNFQSRRPNTSFCFLDIRSPGLGDTAMYLCATRALNAKSFEKLFFGSGTQLSVL.

The chain combines TRBV27 with TRBJ1-1; no reliable D call. The CDR3 consists of 13 residues. Trimming took 9 bases from V and 4 from J, leaving 15 bases between them. Germline V gene lookup returns CDR1 MNHEY and CDR2 SMNVEV (reference sequence). The CDR3 loop reads CASTAATGTEAFF. CDR3 in DNA: TGTGCCAGTACAGCGGCGACGGGCACTGAAGCTTTCTTT.

The genes are TRBV28 and TRBJ2-7, with 9 bases aligning to TRBD1. This CDR3 contains 13 residues. V was clipped by 9 bases and J by 3 bases; unmatched bases: 6. The germline gives CDR1 MDHEN, CDR2 SYDVKM. DNA for the CDR3: TGTGCCAGTGTCGGGACAGGGAGCTACGAGCAGTACTTC. Translating gives CASVGTGSYEQYF.

V usage is TRBV11-2 and J usage is TRBJ1-2; 8 bases agree with TRBD1. Germline V gives CDR1 SGHAT, CDR2 FQNNGV. CDR3 length equals 14 residues. V shed 6 bases and J 6 bases; nucleotides not matched to a gene: 9. The CDR3 coding sequence is TGTGCCAGCAGTCAAGGACAGGGAACTAATGGCTACACCTTC. Translating it yields CASSQGQGTNGYTF.

The chain couples TRBV14 to TRBJ2-6, with 12 bases that match TRBD2. V gave up 2 bases and J gave up 4 bases; unmatched junction bases: 3. Germline lookup yields CDR1 SGHDN and CDR2 FVKESK. This CDR3 is 17 amino acids long. This CDR3 reads CASSQLAGGKGANVLTF. CDR3 bases: TGTGCCAGCAGCCAACTAGCGGGGGGGAAAGGGGCCAACGTCCTGACTTTC.

The rearrangement links TRBV30 to TRBJ2-3; 8 bases match TRBD1. Germline trimming cut 1 base from V and 0 bases from J; bases unmatched to any gene: 3. CDR3 length: 15 residues. From germline, CDR1 is GTSNPN and CDR2 SVGIG (reference sequence). CDR3 DNA sequence: TGTGCCTGGAGTGGCGGACAGGGAAGCACAGATACGCAGTATTTT. Translation gives CAWSGGQGSTDTQYF.

J is TRBJ1-3 and V is TRBV13; TRBD1 matches 8 bases. J lost 7 bases, V lost 4 bases, and 3 bases had no gene match. Germline lookup yields CDR1 PRHDT and CDR2 FYEKMQ (reference sequence). The CDR3 contains 13 residues. The CDR3 loop reads CASSWTGRNTIYF. The CDR3 DNA is TGTGCCAGCAGCTGGACAGGGAGGAACACCATATATTTT.

This chain joins TRBV11-2 and TRBJ1-4, with 8 nucleotides matching TRBD1. Per the germline V gene, CDR1 is SGHAT and CDR2 is FQNNGV. Germline trimming cut 1 base from V and 12 bases from J; bases unmatched to any gene: 4. This CDR3 spans 13 amino acids. For the CDR3, the DNA is TGTGCCAGCAGCTTAGGCGAGGACAGGGAACTGTTTTTT. This translates into CASSLGEDRELFF.

V gene TRBV28 combines with J gene TRBJ1-2, with D perhaps matching TRBD1 (5 bases). The V gene lost 6 bases and the J gene lost 2 bases, with 7 bases spanning the gap. Per germline, CDR1 MDHEN and CDR2 SYDVKM. The CDR3 totals 12 residues. In nucleotides, the CDR3 is TGTGCCAGCAGCACAGGAAACTATGGCTACACCTTC. This sequence encodes CASSTGNYGYTF.

This chain joins TRBV11-3 and TRBJ2-2; the match to TRBD1 covers 8 bases. Per germline, CDR1 SGHNT and CDR2 YENEEA. The CDR3 loop spans 20 amino acids. The V segment lost 5 bases and the J segment 1 base; nucleotides outside the gene matches: 18. Written as DNA, the CDR3 is TGTGCCAGCAGCCCCTACCCCTACGGCGGACAGGGCCTGAACACCGGGGAGCTGTTTTTT. Its protein is CASSPYPYGGQGLNTGELFF.

The CDR3 region is CASSFNPSGGGELFF. CDR3 in DNA: TGCGCCAGCAGCTTTAACCCCAGCGGGGGCGGGGAGCTGTTTTTT. The chain has TRBV5-1 and TRBJ2-2, with TRBD2 matching 8 bases. V lost 2 bases to trimming and J lost 7 bases; unmatched junction nucleotides: 7. Germline values: CDR1 SGHRS, CDR2 YFSETQ. This CDR3 has 15 residues.

This rearrangement joins TRBV6-6 to TRBJ1-5, with TRBD1 as a possible D gene (6 bases). Germline V gene data show CDR1 as MNHNY and CDR2 as SVGAGI (reference sequence). The CDR3 length is 16 residues. Trimming took 7 bases from V and 1 from J, leaving 17 bases between them. CDR3 sequence: CASNTRGGRSNQPQHF. The CDR3 DNA reads as TGTGCCAGCAATACCAGGGGAGGGAGAAGCAATCAGCCCCAGCATTTT.

This rearrangement joins TRBV6-6 to TRBJ1-5; D call uncertain. Looked up from germline, CDR1 is MNHNY and CDR2 is SVGAGI (reference sequence). The CDR3 loop spans 16 amino acids. V lost 2 bases and J lost 5, with 16 bases in between. The CDR3 spells CASSYKANREDQPQHF. The CDR3 coding sequence is TGTGCCAGCAGTTACAAAGCGAACCGGGAGGATCAGCCCCAGCATTTT.

J is TRBJ1-5 and V is TRBV19; D not certain. CDR3 length: 14 residues. With 8 bases removed from V and 0 bases from J, the gap between germline ends came to 11 bases. CDR1 is LNHDA, CDR2 SQIVND, per germline (reference sequence). CDR3 nucleotide sequence: TGTGCCAGTCGGGTACTATATAGCAATCAGCCCCAGCATTTT. This codes for CASRVLYSNQPQHF.

This clone was observed a handful of times. V and J are TRBV5-1 and TRBJ2-2, with a possible D match to TRBD1 (5 bases). The germline gives CDR1 SGHRS, CDR2 YFSETQ. This CDR3 has 14 residues. V gave up 3 bases and J gave up 4 bases, with 10 bases separating them. The CDR3 loop reads CASSSGLTTGELFF. The CDR3 DNA reads TGCGCCAGCAGCTCAGGGTTGACCACCGGGGAGCTGTTTTTT. The full variable domain, completed using reference TRBV5-1 and TRBJ2-2, is KAGVTQTPRYLIKTRGQQVTLSCSPISGHRSVSWYQQTPGQGLQFLFEYFSETQRNKGNFPGRFSGRQFSNSRSEMNVSTLELGDSALYLCASSSGLTTGELFFGEGSRLTVL.

This chain joins TRBV2 and TRBJ1-2; TRBD1 might be the D (6 bases). Germline CDR1 reads SNHLY; CDR2 reads FYNNEI. The V gene lost 7 bases and the J gene lost 4 bases, with 13 bases spanning the gap. The CDR3 is 13 residues long. CDR3 loop: CASKQTGPYGYTF. CDR3 in DNA: TGTGCCAGCAAACAGACAGGACCCTATGGCTACACCTTC. Together with reference TRBV2 and TRBJ1-2, the CDR3 gives the full variable domain: EPEVTQTPSHQVTQMGQEVILRCVPISNHLYFYWYRQILGQKVEFLVSFYNNEISEKSEIFDDQFSVERPDGSNFTLKIRSTKLEDSAMYFCASKQTGPYGYTFGSGTRLTVV.

The chain combines TRBV9 with TRBJ1-1, with TRBD1 matching over 10 bases. CDR1 and CDR2 (germline): SGDLS, YYNGEE. Losses at the gene ends were 3 bases for V and 5 bases for J; bases not matched to a gene: 4. This CDR3 has 14 residues. CDR3 coding DNA: TGTGCCAGCAGCGACGGGGACAGGGGTACTGAAGCTTTCTTT. The encoded protein is CASSDGDRGTEAFF.

V gene TRBV12-5 combines with J gene TRBJ2-5; 14 nucleotides align to TRBD2. The germline gives CDR1 LGHNT, CDR2 FRNRAP. V lost 1 base to trimming and J lost 2 bases; unmatched junction nucleotides: 9. This CDR3 comprises 19 residues. This chain's CDR3 is CASGLDISGLAGGQETQYF. In DNA, the CDR3 is TGTGCTAGTGGTTTGGACATCTCCGGACTAGCGGGGGGACAAGAGACCCAGTACTTC.

The chain employs TRBV27 and TRBJ1-2; maybe TRBD1 (6 bases). There are 14 residues in the CDR3. Trimming took off 6 bases at V and 2 bases at J, with 13 bases between the two ends. Germline CDR1 is MNHEY and CDR2 is SMNVEV (reference sequence). The CDR3 sequence: CASRGGAANYGYTF. In DNA, the CDR3 is TGTGCCAGCAGAGGGGGGGCCGCGAACTATGGCTACACCTTC.

J is TRBJ1-1 and V is TRBV11-3; TRBD1 matches 9 bases. The junction had 6 bases not matched to a gene; V was cut back by 5 bases and J by 2 bases. The germline CDR1 and CDR2 sequences are SGHNT and YENEEA. CDR3 length equals 15 residues. As DNA, the CDR3 is TGTGCCAGCAGCCCCGGACAGGGGAAAAACACTGAAGCTTTCTTT. This encodes CASSPGQGKNTEAFF. Combining the CDR3 with reference TRBV11-3 and TRBJ1-1 gives the whole variable domain EAGVVQSPRYKIIEKKQPVAFWCNPISGHNTLYWYLQNLGQGPELLIRYENEEAVDDSQLPKDRFSAERLKGVDSTLKIQPAELGDSAVYLCASSPGQGKNTEAFFGQGTRLTVV.

This chain links TRBV6-5 with TRBJ1-5; 7 bases map to TRBD1. The J segment lost 4 bases and the V segment lost 6 bases, leaving 9 bases of the junction unmatched. This CDR3 spans 15 amino acids. The germline CDR1 and CDR2 sequences are MNHEY and SVGAGI. The DNA for the CDR3 is TGTGCCAGCAGCCCGACAGGGTCTGGGAATCAGCCCCAGCATTTT. Encoded protein: CASSPTGSGNQPQHF.